The clone carrying this T cell receptor beta chain has just one count. This entry comes from a study of blood T cell repertoires in COVID-19. The wider study: Spain, Italy and the United States supplied samples that represented acute and convalescent COVID-19.

In the authors' methods: Cell counts per sample came from amplifying reference gene primers. Profiling relied on immunoSEQ multiplex PCR, and the TCRdb table lists in-frame clones only, not all of them. V and J calls and clone size are those listed in that table; D and trimming were worked out from the DNA. The profile covers almost 200,000 clones, with more than 80% appearing a single time and approximately 7.6% taken by the ten largest. Cohorts were based on clinical histories the participants reported. CDR1 and CDR2 from the germline V gene are SQVTM and ANQGSEA. Trimming removed 4 bases from V and 5 bases from J, with 20 bases in between. This CDR3 has 15 amino acids.

The sample consisted of PBMCs or T cells enriched from blood (not recorded which). The gene calls are TRBV29-1 and TRBJ2-5, with D possibly TRBD2 on 6 matching bases. The sequence was obtained from a woman aged 18-30 years who had recovered from COVID-19. The CDR3 loop is CSVVPPRGTGETQYF. In DNA, the CDR3 is TGCAGCGTTGTACCCCCCCGGGGGACCGGGGAGACCCAGTACTTC.